One and the same sample provided the 6 T cell receptor beta chains below, sequenced in a study of blood T cell repertoires in COVID-19. Sequenced by immunoSEQ multiplex PCR; TCRdb stores in-frame clones only, minus some. The table includes around 160,000 clones, roughly 90% detected once. Material: PBMCs or T cells enriched from blood (not recorded which). Receptors originate from a woman in her thirties with acute COVID-19.

This chain connects TRBV4-1 to TRBJ1-2, with a weak D call TRBD1 (5 bases). V lost 1 base to trimming and J lost 2 bases, with 14 bases between them. The CDR3 runs 16 residues. Germline-derived CDR1 and CDR2 are MGHRA and YSYEKL. The CDR3 DNA reads TGCGCCAGCAGCCAAGGTGAATTTGGGGGGAACTATGGCTACACCTTC. Translated, it gives CASSQGEFGGNYGYTF.

This rearrangement joins TRBV7-8 to TRBJ1-2, with D possibly matching TRBD1 (5 bases). The CDR3 is 13 amino acids. V was cut by 6 bases and J by 2 bases, with 10 bases left in between. Germline-derived CDR1 and CDR2 are SGHVS and FQNEAQ. The DNA for the CDR3 is TGTGCCAGCAGTCCAGGGAAGAACTATGGCTACACCTTC. Translating it yields CASSPGKNYGYTF.

A single count supports this clone. The chain joins TRBV18 to TRBJ2-1; 13 nucleotides agree with TRBD2. V shed 1 base, J shed 9 bases, and the junction held 6 bases outside the gene matches. This CDR3 is 16 amino acids long. CDR1 is KGHSH, CDR2 LQKENI, per germline. The CDR3 nucleotides read TGTGCCAGCTCACCACAAGGCACTAGCGGGAGGGGTGAGCAGTTCTTC. As protein: CASSPQGTSGRGEQFF.

This chain uses TRBV5-1 with TRBJ1-2; TRBD1 matches at 7 bases. V lost 7 bases and J lost 6; bases outside the gene matches: 9. The CDR3 covers 13 residues. Germline lookup yields CDR1 SGHRS and CDR2 YFSETQ. The CDR3 bases are TGCGCCAGCCGCCTAGCAACAGGGGATGGCTACACCTTC. The encoded protein is CASRLATGDGYTF.

V usage is TRBV12-5 and J usage is TRBJ2-2, with TRBD2 matching 10 bases. The J segment lost 5 bases and the V segment lost 7 bases, leaving 16 bases of the junction unmatched. The CDR3 extends over 18 amino acids. From germline, CDR1 is LGHNT and CDR2 FRNRAP. The CDR3 here is CASARRNLAGDGTGELFF. The CDR3, as DNA: TGTGCTAGTGCACGCCGCAACCTAGCGGGAGACGGGACCGGGGAGCTGTTTTTT.

V and J are TRBV30 and TRBJ1-5; D is unresolved. The V gene's germline CDR1 is GTSNPN and CDR2 SVGIG (reference sequence). Trimming took 0 bases from V and 2 from J, leaving 8 bases between them. CDR3 length: 14 residues. The DNA for the CDR3 is TGTGCCTGGAGTGTCGGGGTAGGCAATCAGCCCCAGCATTTT. This sequence encodes CAWSVGVGNQPQHF.